One T cell receptor (beta chain) is described in this entry. Original data processing: The assay estimated nucleated cells by amplifying reference gene primers. TCRdb's table, derived via immunoSEQ multiplex PCR, lists solely in-frame clones and lacks some. The DNA gave D and trimming, while V, J and clone size come from that table. The sample lists more than 300,000 clones; 88% were seen once. CDR1 and CDR2 from the germline V gene are MNHEY and SVGAGI. V was clipped by 2 bases and J by 0 bases; unmatched bases: 5. This CDR3 contains 16 residues. This specimen belongs to a study of blood T cell repertoires in COVID-19. Background on the study: Both acute and convalescent COVID-19 samples were obtained from the United States, Italy and Spain. In each case, the material was cDNA or gDNA derived from T cells, B-cell-depleted T cells, or PBMCs.

Material for sequencing was peripheral blood. The chain is built from TRBV6-5 and TRBJ2-7, with 9 bases lining up with TRBD1. The clonotype comes from a woman in her 30s with COVID-19, enrolled during active disease. CDR3 coding DNA: TGTGCCAGCAGTTACGACGGGACAGGGAGCTCCTACGAGCAGTACTTC. Translated: CASSYDGTGSSYEQYF.